Shown below are 19 T cell receptor beta chains from a single sample sequenced in a study of Tregs in tolerant kidney transplant recipients (dated by TCRdb to about 2019). Reading the label with the study, this specimen's time point is: blood sample drawn before combined kidney and bone marrow transplant. Receptor amplification or capture employed the immunoSEQ multiplex PCR assay. TCRdb stores this immuneACCESS table with in-frame sequences only. Part of the clones is absent; in the studies checked, under half of the shortfall reflects unresolved V genes, and no reason is known for the rest. Across this sample there are nearly 95,000 clones, with 93% seen only once. The top ten clonotypes cover 0.46% of the sample. Specimen: CD4+ T cells from blood, collected before the transplant. These receptors were taken from a human donor who received a combined kidney and bone marrow transplant.

In nucleotides, the CDR3 is TGCAGCGTTGAGGTTCAGGGAGAGACCCAGTACTTC. Translating it yields CSVEVQGETQYF. The V and J genes are TRBV29-1 and TRBJ2-5; D perhaps matches TRBD1 (5 bases). Germline loops: CDR1 SQVTM, CDR2 ANQGSEA. Deletions cut 3 bases from V and 4 bases from J, with 9 bases between. The CDR3 runs 12 residues.

The CDR3 loop reads CASSPRGQGHEQYF. The CDR3 nucleotides are TGTGCCAGCTCACCACGCGGACAGGGCCACGAGCAGTACTTC. This chain connects TRBV18 to TRBJ2-7; 8 nucleotides agree with TRBD1. From germline, CDR1 is KGHSH and CDR2 LQKENI. This CDR3 has 14 amino acids. The V and J ends lost 1 base and 5 bases, in that order; junction bases with no gene match: 4.

Worth noting for this clone: One end of the junction varies from germline; a read error may be responsible. The sample has other DNA sequences that encode this CDR3 too. The V and J genes are TRBV5-6 and TRBJ1-6, with 11 bases aligning to TRBD1. The CDR3 totals 17 residues. Germline lookup yields CDR1 SGHDT and CDR2 YYEEEE. The chain's CDR3 is CASRTGQGAPYNSPLHF. In DNA form, the CDR3 reads TGTGCCAGCAGAACCGGACAGGGGGCACCCTATAATTCCCCCCTCCACTTT.

The V gene is TRBV23-1, the J gene TRBJ2-7; 10 nucleotides agree with TRBD2. TRBV23-1 is an open reading frame whose function is uncertain. V dropped 7 bases and J dropped 3; count of bases not matched to a gene: 15. The CDR3 runs 17 residues. CDR3 protein: CASMTMASGGPYYEQYF. In DNA, the CDR3 is TGCGCCAGCATGACCATGGCTAGCGGGGGACCCTACTACGAGCAGTACTTC.

This chain joins TRBV19 and TRBJ1-1; 8 bases are a match to TRBD1. Germline lookup yields CDR1 LNHDA and CDR2 SQIVND (reference sequence). V shed 1 base, J shed 4 bases, and the junction held 2 bases outside the gene matches. The CDR3 sequence is 14 residues long. The chain's CDR3 is CASSIAQGATEAFF. The CDR3 DNA reads TGTGCCAGTAGTATAGCCCAGGGGGCCACTGAAGCTTTCTTT.

V usage is TRBV10-3 and J usage is TRBJ1-2; D might be TRBD1 (5 bases). Germline V gene sequence: CDR1 ENHRY, CDR2 SYGVKD. The CDR3 is 12 residues long. Trimming took 9 bases from V and 3 from J, leaving 11 bases between them. The CDR3 region has the DNA TGTGCCATAAGCAGGGCCGACTATGGCTACACCTTC. Translating it yields CAISRADYGYTF.

The rearrangement joins TRBV4-1 to TRBJ2-7; D may be TRBD2 (5 bases). The germline CDR1 and CDR2 sequences are MGHRA and YSYEKL. The V and J ends lost 1 base and 6 bases respectively, with 13 bases between them. This CDR3 comprises 14 residues. CDR3 residues: CASSQGLAPSEQYF. The CDR3, as DNA: TGCGCCAGCAGCCAAGGCCTAGCACCGTCCGAGCAGTACTTC.

J is TRBJ2-7 and V is TRBV5-4, with 7 bases aligning to TRBD1. V was clipped by 2 bases and J by 0 bases; unmatched bases: 14. Germline V lookup: CDR1 SGHNT, CDR2 YYREEE (reference sequence). The CDR3 length is 18 residues. The CDR3 region is CASSFNRGLHSSSYEQYF. The CDR3 DNA sequence: TGTGCCAGCAGCTTTAACAGGGGCTTACATTCAAGCTCCTACGAGCAGTACTTC.

The rearrangement joins TRBV5-6 to TRBJ2-2; D is uncertain. The CDR3 is 12 amino acids. CDR1 SGHDT and CDR2 YYEEEE come from the germline V gene. Trimming pared 0 bases from V and 8 bases from J, leaving 5 bases between. CDR3 region: CASSLAFGELFF. The DNA of the CDR3 is TGTGCCAGCAGCTTGGCCTTTGGGGAGCTGTTTTTT.

This sequence joins TRBV4-3 and TRBJ1-3, with D possibly TRBD1 on 6 matching bases. CDR3 length: 16 amino acids. V was clipped by 0 bases and J by 0 bases, with 9 bases between them. CDR1 is LGHNA and CDR2 is YSLEER in the germline V gene. The DNA of the CDR3 is TGCGCCAGCAGCCAAGATCAGGGGAACTCTGGAAACACCATATATTTT. Residues: CASSQDQGNSGNTIYF.

This clone was seen only once. J is TRBJ2-1 and V is TRBV5-6; TRBD1 aligns across 10 bases. J gave up 8 bases and V 3 bases, and 5 bases lay outside the gene matches. CDR1 and CDR2 from the germline V gene are SGHDT and YYEEEE. This CDR3 has 14 residues. This CDR3 is CASSSTGGWDEQFF. The CDR3 DNA reads TGTGCCAGCAGCTCGACAGGGGGCTGGGATGAGCAGTTCTTC.

This chain joins TRBV10-3 and TRBJ1-3; D is undetermined. Germline V gene lookup returns CDR1 ENHRY and CDR2 SYGVKD. The ends were cut back, 0 bases at V and 7 bases at J, with 13 bases in the middle. The CDR3 totals 15 residues. The CDR3 nucleotides are TGTGCCATCAGTGAGTCTGGGCCGCCTTGGAACACCATATATTTT. Its protein product is CAISESGPPWNTIYF.

This chain uses TRBV11-3 with TRBJ2-2, with 7 positions matching TRBD2. Losses at the gene ends were 5 bases for V and 2 bases for J; bases not matched to a gene: 2. The CDR3 runs to 14 residues. Germline V gene lookup returns CDR1 SGHNT and CDR2 YENEEA. CDR3 sequence: CASSRTRNTGELFF. CDR3 nucleotide sequence: TGTGCCAGCAGCCGGACTAGAAACACCGGGGAGCTGTTTTTT.

This clone was detected only once. This chain links TRBV5-5 with TRBJ2-1; 10 nucleotides line up with TRBD1. Germline V lookup: CDR1 SGHKS, CDR2 YYEKEE (reference sequence). V gave up 2 bases and J gave up 4 bases; unmatched junction bases: 3. The CDR3 covers 15 residues. CDR3 DNA sequence: TGTGCCAGCAGCTTTGGACAGGGGGGGTACAATGAGCAGTTCTTC. Its protein is CASSFGQGGYNEQFF.

This chain links TRBV30 with TRBJ1-5, with D possibly being TRBD1 (6 bases). Trimming pared 1 base from V and 11 bases from J, leaving 18 bases between. The CDR3 has 14 amino acids. CDR1 GTSNPN and CDR2 SVGIG come from the germline V gene (reference sequence). CDR3 nucleotide sequence: TGTGCCTGGAGTGAGATGCAGGGCCCAGGGGCCCAGCATTTT. It translates to CAWSEMQGPGAQHF. The full variable domain, completed using reference TRBV30 and TRBJ1-5, is SQTIHQWPATLVQPVGSPLSLECTVEGTSNPNLYWYRQAAGRGLQLLFYSVGIGQISSEVPQNLSASRPQDRQFILSSKKLLLSDSGFYLCAWSEMQGPGAQHFGDGTRLSIL.

J is TRBJ1-2 and V is TRBV21-1; the table calls TRBD1, which could not be checked here. TRBV21-1 is reported as a pseudogene. The CDR3 covers 13 residues. CDR3 nucleotides: TGTGCCAGCAGCGCCCGGGACAGCTATGGCTACACCTTC. This translates into CASSARDSYGYTF.

The rearrangement joins TRBV7-3 to TRBJ2-7; D perhaps matches TRBD2 (7 bases). Trimming left V 3 bases short and J 6 bases short, with 12 bases between. Germline V gives CDR1 SGHTA, CDR2 FQGTGA. The CDR3 extends over 13 amino acids. In DNA, the CDR3 is TGTGCCAGCAGCTTGGGAGGGGGATTCGAGCAGTACTTC. Its translation: CASSLGGGFEQYF.

About this clone itself: Distinct nucleotide sequences in the sample also encode this CDR3. The genes are TRBV28 and TRBJ1-6; 9 nucleotides agree with TRBD1. Germline loops: CDR1 MDHEN, CDR2 SYDVKM. Trimming cost V 7 bases and J 13 bases; bases outside gene matches: 14. The CDR3 runs to 15 residues. CDR3 nucleotides: TGTGCCAGCACCTCCAGCGGGACAGGGAACTCCCCCCTCCACTTT. Translating it yields CASTSSGTGNSPLHF.

The chain couples TRBV6-1 to TRBJ2-7; TRBD1 matches at 8 bases. The germline V gene encodes CDR1 MNHNS and CDR2 SASEGT. CDR3 length: 17 amino acids. Germline trimming cut 1 base from V and 0 bases from J; bases unmatched to any gene: 8. CDR3 nucleotide sequence: TGTGCCAGCAGTGAAGGGACAGGGTGGTTCGGCTCCTACGAGCAGTACTTC. Its translation: CASSEGTGWFGSYEQYF.